One and the same sample provided the 21 T cell receptor beta chains below, sequenced in a study of blood T cell repertoires in COVID-19. Measured with immunoSEQ multiplex PCR; TCRdb has only the in-frame clones, and not every one. The sample holds 310,000 or so clones; roughly 90% are singletons and the top ten take approximately 4%. Sequencing was done on a sample of peripheral blood. The receptor source for this set is a woman aged 50 to 60 with active or convalescent COVID-19.

This chain joins TRBV19 and TRBJ1-5; 7 bases map to TRBD1. The germline CDR1 and CDR2 sequences are LNHDA and SQIVND (reference sequence). J was trimmed by 0 bases and V by 6 bases; bases with no gene match: 5. This CDR3 is 15 amino acids long. DNA for the CDR3: TGTGCCAGTAGCCCAGGGGACAGTAGCAATCAGCCCCAGCATTTT. The encoded protein is CASSPGDSSNQPQHF.

The V call is TRBV7-8, the J call TRBJ1-5; D call uncertain. Germline-derived CDR1 and CDR2 are SGHVS and FQNEAQ. This CDR3 contains 17 residues. V lost 3 bases and J lost 6, with 21 bases in between. CDR3 nucleotide sequence: TGTGCCAGCAGCTTTACGTCCGGAGGAATAAAAGGTCAGCCCCAGCATTTT. This gives the protein CASSFTSGGIKGQPQHF.

CDR3 coding DNA: TGTGCCAGCAGAGAACGTGGACAGGGCCAGATGGAGTACTTC. Encoded protein: CASRERGQGQMEYF. The chain has TRBV25-1 and TRBJ2-7; 8 nucleotides match TRBD1. Looked up from germline, CDR1 is MGHDK and CDR2 is SYGVNS. The CDR3 has 14 residues. V was pared by 6 bases and J by 11 bases, with 15 bases of the junction left unmatched.

This clone has a single count. The chain uses TRBV28 and TRBJ1-3, with a weak D call TRBD1 (6 bases). The CDR3 is 17 residues long. V was clipped by 1 base and J by 1 base, with 14 bases between them. Germline V CDR1 and CDR2: MDHEN, SYDVKM. The CDR3 sequence: CASSLFGGRISGNTIYF. The CDR3 coding sequence is TGTGCCAGCAGTTTATTTGGGGGCAGGATATCTGGAAACACCATATATTTT.

V and J are TRBV10-3 and TRBJ2-3, with D uncertain. From germline, CDR1 is ENHRY and CDR2 SYGVKD. Between the trimmed V and J ends, which lost 4 bases and 4 bases, there was a span of 6 bases. The CDR3 is made up of 12 amino acids. Here the CDR3 reads CAISVLADTQYF. The CDR3 DNA reads TGTGCCATCAGTGTTTTAGCAGATACGCAGTATTTT.

V usage is TRBV3-1 (or the pseudogene TRBV3-2) and J usage is TRBJ1-1; no clear D. Deletions cut 2 bases from V and 4 bases from J, with 8 bases between. Germline V CDR1 and CDR2: LGHDT, YNNKEL (reference sequence). This CDR3 is built from 13 residues. CDR3 amino acids: CASSQRGGTEAFF. For the CDR3, the DNA is TGTGCCAGCAGCCAACGAGGTGGCACTGAAGCTTTCTTT.

The chain joins TRBV7-3 to TRBJ2-1, with D perhaps matching TRBD2 (5 bases). Germline assignment: CDR1 SGHTA and CDR2 FQGTGA. The CDR3 runs to 14 residues. Trimming cost V 0 bases and J 10 bases, with 13 bases left between them. The CDR3 DNA reads TGTGCCAGCAGCTTAACGCCTGATGTAGCGGAGCAGTTCTTC. Protein: CASSLTPDVAEQFF.

V and J are TRBV9 and TRBJ2-1, with TRBD1 as a possible D gene (5 bases). Trimming took off 4 bases at V and 0 bases at J, with 11 bases between the two ends. This CDR3 spans 15 amino acids. Germline lookup yields CDR1 SGDLS and CDR2 YYNGEE. In DNA form, the CDR3 reads TGTGCCAGCAGCCCCCGACAGCTCTCCTACAATGAGCAGTTCTTC. Its protein product is CASSPRQLSYNEQFF.

This clone appeared once. V usage is TRBV10-3 and J usage is TRBJ2-1; TRBD1 matches at 8 bases. This CDR3 is 14 amino acids long. CDR1 is ENHRY and CDR2 is SYGVKD in the germline V gene. V shed 6 bases, J shed 2 bases, and the junction held 3 bases outside the gene matches. The CDR3 reads CAIRGQATYNEQFF. The CDR3 nucleotides read TGTGCCATCAGGGGACAGGCCACCTACAATGAGCAGTTCTTC.

V and J are TRBV7-2 and TRBJ2-5, with TRBD2 as a possible D gene (5 bases). The CDR3 consists of 15 residues. The V gene's germline CDR1 is SGHTA and CDR2 FQGNSA. V was cut by 1 base and J by 2 bases, with 11 bases left in between. The CDR3 bases are TGTGCCAGCAGCTTAGATGGACGGAGGCAAGAGACCCAGTACTTC. It codes for CASSLDGRRQETQYF.

The chain is built from TRBV28 and TRBJ1-5, with D tentatively TRBD1 (5 bases). V was clipped by 3 bases and J by 5 bases, with 11 bases between them. Germline lookup yields CDR1 MDHEN and CDR2 SYDVKM. The CDR3 length is 14 residues. Here the CDR3 DNA reads TGTGCCAGCAGTTTGGGGGGTTGGGATCAGCCCCAGCATTTT. Translating it yields CASSLGGWDQPQHF.

This clone was detected many times. The chain is built from TRBV3-1 (or the pseudogene TRBV3-2) and TRBJ2-7; weak D call: TRBD2 (5 bases). Germline V gives CDR1 LGHDT, CDR2 YNNKEL (reference sequence). V lost 0 bases and J 5 bases, leaving 11 bases between the germline ends. The CDR3 runs 14 residues. CDR3 nucleotides: TGTGCCAGCAGCCAAGAGACTTACGGGGACGAGCAGTACTTC. Its translation: CASSQETYGDEQYF.

The chain links TRBV19 to TRBJ1-3; D not certain. CDR3 size: 16 residues. The V gene lost 7 bases and the J gene lost 4 bases, with 20 bases spanning the gap. Germline V lookup: CDR1 LNHDA, CDR2 SQIVND (reference sequence). CDR3 nucleotides: TGTGCCAGTACCCTTCTAGGCCTGGATCCCGGAAACACCATATATTTT. Translation gives CASTLLGLDPGNTIYF.

About this clone itself: The same CDR3 can be traced to other DNA sequences in this sample. The V call is TRBV5-1, the J call TRBJ2-3; tentatively, D is TRBD2 (6 bases). Germline V gene sequence: CDR1 SGHRS, CDR2 YFSETQ. Trimming pared 0 bases from V and 2 bases from J, leaving 10 bases between. This CDR3 is 15 amino acids long. The DNA for the CDR3 is TGCGCCAGCAGCTTGGAGGGAGGCCCCACAGATACGCAGTATTTT. Translation: CASSLEGGPTDTQYF.

This clone has only one observation. CDR3: CASSKGAGFGSYEQYF. The CDR3 DNA is TGTGCCAGTAGTAAGGGGGCAGGGTTTGGATCCTACGAGCAGTACTTC. V gene TRBV19 combines with J gene TRBJ2-7; 7 bases map to TRBD1. The CDR3 runs to 16 residues. The germline V gene encodes CDR1 LNHDA and CDR2 SQIVND (reference sequence). Germline trimming cut 4 bases from V and 1 base from J; bases unmatched to any gene: 10.

This chain uses TRBV7-6 with TRBJ2-1; perhaps TRBD2 as D (6 bases). Trimming removed 2 bases from V and 1 base from J, with 12 bases in between. Germline lookup yields CDR1 SGHVS and CDR2 FNYEAQ. This CDR3 spans 16 amino acids. The DNA for the CDR3 is TGTGCCAGCAGCTTACTGAACGGGGGTTCCTACAATGAGCAGTTCTTC. Its translation is CASSLLNGGSYNEQFF.

The chain couples TRBV27 to TRBJ2-7, with 10 bases that match TRBD1. The CDR3 length is 13 residues. Germline assignment: CDR1 MNHEY and CDR2 SMNVEV (reference sequence). J was trimmed by 3 bases and V by 6 bases; bases with no gene match: 2. The CDR3 here is CASRRTGGYEQYF. DNA of the CDR3: TGTGCCAGCAGGAGGACAGGGGGCTACGAGCAGTACTTC.

Only one count was recorded for this clone. Germline and junction disagree at one end, which may indicate a read error. The V call is TRBV11-2, the J call TRBJ2-7, with 11 nucleotides matching TRBD2. Per the germline V gene, CDR1 is SGHAT and CDR2 is FQNNGV. The CDR3 contains 14 residues. For the CDR3, the DNA is TGTGCCAGCAGCTTTCTTGAGACTAGCGGGGACCGCCACTTC. As protein: CASSFLETSGDRHF.

This sequence joins TRBV6-5 and TRBJ2-3; the match to TRBD1 covers 10 bases. The trim removed 6 bases at V and 4 bases at J, leaving 7 bases unmatched. Germline V gene sequence: CDR1 MNHEY, CDR2 SVGAGI. The CDR3 runs to 15 residues. This CDR3 reads CASSRQGAIADTQYF. CDR3 coding DNA: TGTGCCAGCAGCCGACAGGGGGCTATCGCAGATACGCAGTATTTT.

The chain couples TRBV2 to TRBJ2-5; tentatively, D is TRBD2 (5 bases). The CDR3 totals 13 residues. Germline V gene sequence: CDR1 SNHLY, CDR2 FYNNEI. Deletions cut 8 bases from V and 4 bases from J, with 14 bases between. CDR3 sequence: CASGGRRGETQYF. As DNA, the CDR3 is TGTGCCAGCGGCGGTCGACGGGGAGAGACCCAGTACTTC.

The chain combines TRBV19 with TRBJ1-5; no definite D call. Looked up from germline, CDR1 is LNHDA and CDR2 is SQIVND (reference sequence). This CDR3 spans 13 amino acids. The V end lost 3 bases, the J end lost 0 bases, and 3 bases lay between the germline ends. CDR3 loop: CASSISSNQPQHF. The CDR3 coding sequence is TGTGCCAGTAGTATTAGTAGCAATCAGCCCCAGCATTTT.